What follows are 17 T cell receptor beta chains derived from one specimen sequenced in a study of neoadjuvant anti-PD-1 for oral cavity cancer. The protocol was immunoSEQ multiplex PCR, while the TCRdb copy is restricted to in-frame clones and leaves out a portion. The sample yields 6,700 or so clones, around 77% seen once. This specimen consisted of PBMCs, obtained before nivolumab (anti-PD-1) treatment. All receptors come from a person aged 40 to 85 with oral cavity squamous cell carcinoma.

V gene TRBV2 combines with J gene TRBJ2-3; tentative D call: TRBD2 (7 bases). The CDR3 covers 15 residues. CDR1 is SNHLY and CDR2 is FYNNEI in the germline V gene. Trimming left V 2 bases short and J 2 bases short, with 11 bases between. The CDR3 nucleotides read TGTGCCAGCAGTGAACGAGGGGGGGCCACAGATACGCAGTATTTT. Protein: CASSERGGATDTQYF. Full variable domain (outside the CDR3, taken from reference TRBV2 and TRBJ2-3): EPEVTQTPSHQVTQMGQEVILRCVPISNHLYFYWYRQILGQKVEFLVSFYNNEISEKSEIFDDQFSVERPDGSNFTLKIRSTKLEDSAMYFCASSERGGATDTQYFGPGTRLTVL.

A few counts support this clone. This CDR3 reads CSAHGRDYNEQFF. The CDR3 region has the DNA TGCAGCGCCCATGGCCGGGACTACAATGAGCAGTTCTTC. The chain uses TRBV29-1 and TRBJ2-1, with a possible D match to TRBD2 (5 bases). CDR1 is SQVTM, CDR2 ANQGSEA, per germline. The V gene lost 7 bases and the J gene lost 3 bases, with 13 bases spanning the gap. The CDR3 spans 13 residues.

V is TRBV29-1 and J is TRBJ2-5; D ambiguous. Trimming pared 3 bases from V and 5 bases from J, leaving 16 bases between. There are 14 residues in the CDR3. Germline loops: CDR1 SQVTM, CDR2 ANQGSEA. The CDR3 coding sequence is TGCAGCGTTGAGTCCCGGGTCCACTGGGAGACCCAGTACTTC. This translates into CSVESRVHWETQYF.

V gene TRBV7-8 combines with J gene TRBJ2-7, with TRBD1 identical over 9 bases. The ends lost 5 bases at V and 2 bases at J; junction bases unmatched: 7. CDR3 length equals 15 residues. Looked up from germline, CDR1 is SGHVS and CDR2 is FQNEAQ. The CDR3 nucleotides read TGTGCCAGCAGCCCGGACAGGGGCGATGCCTACGAGCAGTACTTC. This translates into CASSPDRGDAYEQYF.

The chain recombines TRBV6-4 with TRBJ1-1; weak D call: TRBD1 (6 bases). CDR1 is MRHNA, CDR2 SNTAGT, per germline. CDR3 size: 14 residues. V lost 2 bases, J lost 4 bases, and 11 bases lay in between. The chain's CDR3 is CASSDGEGGTEAFF. As DNA, the CDR3 is TGTGCCAGCAGTGACGGTGAAGGGGGCACTGAAGCTTTCTTT.

The V and J genes are TRBV4-3 and TRBJ2-7, with 12 positions matching TRBD2. The trim removed 5 bases at V and 4 bases at J, leaving 6 bases unmatched. CDR3 length equals 15 residues. Per the germline V gene, CDR1 is LGHNA and CDR2 is YSLEER. The CDR3 nucleotides read TGCGCCAGCAGCGCCCGACTAGCGGGGGAGTACGAGCAGTACTTC. This translates into CASSARLAGEYEQYF.

The rearrangement joins TRBV2 to TRBJ2-2; 8 bases match TRBD1. The CDR3 length is 17 residues. Germline V gene sequence: CDR1 SNHLY, CDR2 FYNNEI. V shed 5 bases, J shed 4 bases, and the junction held 12 bases outside the gene matches. The CDR3 DNA reads TGTGCCAGCAGTCTCATGAGGACAGGGTCCGCCACCGGGGAGCTGTTTTTT. Its translation is CASSLMRTGSATGELFF. The full variable domain, rest sourced from reference TRBV2 and TRBJ2-2, is EPEVTQTPSHQVTQMGQEVILRCVPISNHLYFYWYRQILGQKVEFLVSFYNNEISEKSEIFDDQFSVERPDGSNFTLKIRSTKLEDSAMYFCASSLMRTGSATGELFFGEGSRLTVL.

V is TRBV11-2 and J is TRBJ2-2, with D hard to call. Germline V gene lookup returns CDR1 SGHAT and CDR2 FQNNGV. The CDR3 is 13 residues long. The V end lost 2 bases, the J end lost 1 base, and 2 bases lay between the germline ends. DNA of the CDR3: TGTGCCAGCAGCTTACTGAACACCGGGGAGCTGTTTTTT. Translation: CASSLLNTGELFF.

The chain couples TRBV19 to TRBJ1-1; weak D call: TRBD1 (6 bases). The CDR3 totals 14 residues. The germline V and J ends were trimmed by 5 bases and 8 bases, with 18 bases remaining between them. Germline CDR1 LNHDA, CDR2 SQIVND (reference sequence). CDR3 DNA sequence: TGTGCCAGTAGTGTGCCTACCAGGGGATCCGAAGCTTTCTTT. It codes for CASSVPTRGSEAFF.

The chain combines TRBV5-1 with TRBJ1-5, with a tentative D call TRBD1 (6 bases). From germline, CDR1 is SGHRS and CDR2 YFSETQ. The CDR3 loop spans 15 amino acids. V lost 4 bases to trimming and J lost 2 bases, with 13 bases between them. In nucleotides, the CDR3 is TGCGCCAGCAGCCTGCGACCAGGGGGCAATCAGCCCCAGCATTTT. It yields the protein CASSLRPGGNQPQHF.

This rearrangement joins TRBV6-1 to TRBJ1-4; the D gene is possibly TRBD1 (5 bases). V gave up 4 bases and J gave up 7 bases, with 10 bases separating them. The CDR3 runs 13 residues. Germline loops: CDR1 MNHNS, CDR2 SASEGT. CDR3 in amino acids: CASSARDGEKLFF. The CDR3 DNA reads TGTGCCAGCAGTGCCAGGGACGGTGAAAAACTGTTTTTT.

This chain connects TRBV30 to TRBJ1-4, with D perhaps matching TRBD1 (5 bases). V shed 5 bases and J shed 5 bases, with 15 bases lying between them. The CDR3 extends over 14 amino acids. The germline V gene encodes CDR1 GTSNPN and CDR2 SVGIG (reference sequence). This chain's CDR3 is CAWEDGGENEKLFF. In nucleotides, the CDR3 is TGTGCCTGGGAAGACGGGGGTGAGAATGAAAAACTGTTTTTT.

This clone has only a few counts. This chain joins TRBV19 and TRBJ1-5; tentatively, D is TRBD1 (6 bases). Germline assignment: CDR1 LNHDA and CDR2 SQIVND (reference sequence). Trimming removed 5 bases at V and 7 bases at J, with 15 bases between. The CDR3 consists of 14 residues. CDR3 DNA sequence: TGTGCCAGTAGTCCTGGGGGGCTCGGGCAGCCCCAGCATTTT. Amino acid sequence: CASSPGGLGQPQHF.

V is TRBV6-1 and J is TRBJ1-5; no firm D call. CDR3 length equals 15 residues. Germline V lookup: CDR1 MNHNS, CDR2 SASEGT. V dropped 4 bases and J dropped 5 bases, with 15 bases sitting between them. CDR3 amino acids: CASSGSWRADQPQHF. In nucleotides, the CDR3 is TGTGCCAGCAGTGGCAGTTGGAGGGCTGATCAGCCCCAGCATTTT.

The chain couples TRBV29-1 to TRBJ1-2; D gene ambiguous. The CDR3 has 13 residues. V lost 2 bases to trimming and J lost 8 bases, with 15 bases between them. Per the germline V gene, CDR1 is SQVTM and CDR2 is ANQGSEA. The CDR3 coding sequence is TGCAGCGTTGAATCACCCGGTGTTAAAGGCTACACCTTC. Translation: CSVESPGVKGYTF. Full variable domain (missing parts from reference TRBV29-1 and TRBJ1-2): SAVISQKPSRDICQRGTSLTIQCQVDSQVTMMFWYRQQPGQSLTLIATANQGSEATYESGFVIDKFPISRPNLTFSTLTVSNMSPEDSSIYLCSVESPGVKGYTFGSGTRLTVV.

The rearrangement links TRBV7-6 to TRBJ2-1; 7 positions agree with TRBD2. The length of the CDR3 is 13 residues. With 5 bases clipped from V and 5 bases from J, the junction kept 3 bases outside the gene matches. Germline V CDR1 and CDR2: SGHVS, FNYEAQ. The CDR3 here is CASSLSGHNEQFF. CDR3 in DNA: TGTGCCAGCAGCCTTAGCGGGCACAATGAGCAGTTCTTC.

The rearrangement uses TRBV7-2 and TRBJ2-7; TRBD1 matches at 8 bases. CDR3 length: 16 amino acids. The V gene end was trimmed by 3 bases and the J gene end by 7 bases; junction bases not matched to a gene: 14. CDR1 SGHTA and CDR2 FQGNSA come from the germline V gene. DNA for the CDR3: TGTGCCAGCAGCTTGAGCTATGGACAGGGATCGAGGGAGCAGTACTTC. Encoded protein: CASSLSYGQGSREQYF.